This TCR beta chain was profiled in a study of follicular helper T cells after annual influenza vaccination. Across the study: For some subjects, blood spans the 2013-2014, 2014-2015 and 2015-2016 annual vaccinations. Study findings and constraints: The much larger non-cTfh compartments may have been undersampled.

Germline trimming cut 0 bases from V and 5 bases from J; bases unmatched to any gene: 4. Germline CDR1 LGHNA, CDR2 YNFKEQ. This CDR3 is built from 15 residues. Here immunoSEQ multiplex PCR was the method, and the copy in TCRdb shows in-frame clones only, minus some. Among nearly 11,000 clones listed, roughly 82% were seen once. Per time point, roughly 40-110 mL of blood was sampled. On this clone itself: Antigen unknown.

The chain is built from TRBV4-2 and TRBJ2-5; 9 bases are a match to TRBD2. The receptor was derived from an adult who received the influenza vaccine. The sample was CXCR5- memory CD4+ T cells sorted from blood, taken 6 weeks after influenza vaccination. This CDR3 is CASSQERGGGETQYF. In nucleotides, the CDR3 is TGTGCCAGCAGCCAAGAGCGGGGGGGCGGTGAGACCCAGTACTTC.